These 11 T cell receptor beta chains came from one sample sequenced in a study of T cell responses to AZD1222 COVID-19 vaccine. Data came from immunoSEQ multiplex PCR; TCRdb stores just in-frame clones and leaves some out. Among roughly 120,000 clones listed, around 90% were seen once. This specimen was peripheral blood, taken 28 days after the second AZD1222 dose. Receptor source: an adult who received the AZD1222 COVID-19 vaccine.

This chain uses TRBV27 with TRBJ1-1; tentative D call: TRBD1 (6 bases). From germline, CDR1 is MNHEY and CDR2 SMNVEV (reference sequence). This CDR3 spans 13 amino acids. Deletions cut 7 bases from V and 0 bases from J, with 9 bases between. In nucleotides, the CDR3 is TGTGCCAGCACGGACAGTATGAACACTGAAGCTTTCTTT. It codes for CASTDSMNTEAFF.

The genes are TRBV27 and TRBJ2-6; D is possibly TRBD1 (5 bases). Looked up from germline, CDR1 is MNHEY and CDR2 is SMNVEV (reference sequence). This CDR3 is built from 15 residues. Trimming took off 7 bases at V and 2 bases at J, with 12 bases between the two ends. This CDR3 is CASKSVGAGANVLTF. The CDR3 DNA reads TGTGCCAGCAAGTCAGTAGGGGCTGGGGCCAACGTCCTGACTTTC.

The V and J genes are TRBV18 and TRBJ2-5; perhaps TRBD2 as D (5 bases). Trimming cost V 1 base and J 2 bases, with 8 bases left between them. CDR1 and CDR2 (germline): KGHSH, LQKENI. There are 14 residues in the CDR3. Written as DNA, the CDR3 is TGTGCCAGCTCACCACGGACTCGACAAGAGACCCAGTACTTC. This codes for CASSPRTRQETQYF.

The chain employs TRBV5-1 and TRBJ1-2; 7 bases are shared with TRBD1. The J segment lost 7 bases and the V segment lost 0 bases, leaving 3 bases of the junction unmatched. This CDR3 has 13 amino acids. Looked up from germline, CDR1 is SGHRS and CDR2 is YFSETQ. Written as DNA, the CDR3 is TGCGCCAGCAGCTTGGAACAGGGGTCTGGCTACACCTTC. Its translation is CASSLEQGSGYTF.

V is TRBV18 and J is TRBJ2-1; TRBD2 might be the D (7 bases). CDR3 length equals 17 residues. V was cut by 4 bases and J by 0 bases, with 16 bases left in between. Germline V CDR1 and CDR2: KGHSH, LQKENI. The CDR3 coding sequence is TGTGCCAGCTCACTCACAGGGAGGGGGAGCTCCTACAATGAGCAGTTCTTC. Its translation is CASSLTGRGSSYNEQFF.

The chain combines TRBV3-1 (or the pseudogene TRBV3-2) with TRBJ1-6; weak D call: TRBD1 (5 bases). The germline V gene encodes CDR1 LGHDT and CDR2 YNNKEL (reference sequence). This CDR3 has 16 residues. V shed 4 bases and J shed 0 bases, with 10 bases lying between them. The chain's CDR3 is CASSPGGSSYNSPLHF. The CDR3 coding sequence is TGTGCCAGCAGCCCTGGGGGGAGCTCCTATAATTCACCCCTCCACTTT.

The CDR3 region has the DNA TGTGCCAGCAGCCCCAAAGGGGGGACCGGGGAGCTGTTTTTT. Protein: CASSPKGGTGELFF. This chain joins TRBV7-9 and TRBJ2-2; the D gene could be TRBD1 or TRBD2 (6 bases each). The CDR3 runs 14 residues. Germline CDR1 SEHNR, CDR2 FQNEAQ (reference sequence). V was trimmed by 5 bases and J by 5 bases, leaving 12 bases between them.

V usage is TRBV7-9 and J usage is TRBJ1-2; possible D gene TRBD1, 6 bases. The germline V gene has CDR1 SEHNR and CDR2 FQNEAQ (reference sequence). This CDR3 has 11 residues. The CDR3 loop is CATWGPSGYTF. The CDR3 coding sequence is TGTGCGACTTGGGGGCCCAGTGGCTACACCTTC.

In DNA form, the CDR3 reads TGTGCCTGGAGTCAACGACAGGTCCCCTACGAGCAGTACTTC. It specifies CAWSQRQVPYEQYF. The rearrangement uses TRBV30 and TRBJ2-7, with D possibly TRBD1 on 6 matching bases. The ends were cut back, 2 bases at V and 2 bases at J, with 13 bases in the middle. The CDR3 totals 14 residues. In germline, CDR1 is GTSNPN, CDR2 SVGIG (reference sequence).

This clone was recorded once. This chain joins TRBV7-2 and TRBJ2-3, with D perhaps TRBD2 (6 bases). Trimming removed 1 base at V and 2 bases at J, with 13 bases between. CDR3 length: 16 residues. Germline V gives CDR1 SGHTA, CDR2 FQGNSA. The CDR3 DNA reads as TGTGCCAGCAGCTTAGGTCGCGGGACGTCCACAGATACGCAGTATTTT. It translates to CASSLGRGTSTDTQYF.

The chain is built from TRBV29-1 and TRBJ2-3, with 8 nucleotides matching TRBD2. CDR1 and CDR2 (germline): SQVTM, ANQGSEA. The J segment lost 3 bases and the V segment lost 0 bases, leaving 2 bases of the junction unmatched. This CDR3 is built from 14 residues. CDR3 loop: CSVEELAATDTQYF. In DNA form, the CDR3 reads TGCAGCGTTGAAGAACTAGCGGCAACAGATACGCAGTATTTT.